These T cell receptor beta chains were read from a single sample in a study of cytomegalovirus exposure and HLA in healthy donors. Sequencing used immunoSEQ multiplex PCR; TCRdb keeps in-frame clones, though not all of them. The sample has more than 100,000 clones; approximately 66% are singletons. Sequencing was done on a sample of PBMCs. These receptors all stem from a woman between 35 and 50 years old in good health and CMV-seropositive. Each CDR3 is given with its conserved first and last residue. D genes are given only for firm matches. Rows may omit the clone size; those that give it use once, few, many or a size class.

TRBJ2-2 - - TRBV5-4 16 TGTGCCAGCAGCTCTGGAGAAGGCTTTCTCACCGGGGAGCTGTTTTTT CASSSGEGFLTGELFF
TRBJ1-2 - - TRBV7-2 15 TGTGCCAGCAGCCCTACTCAACTAGATACGTATGGCTACACCTTC CASSPTQLDTYGYTF
TRBJ2-3 - TRBD1 TRBV6-6 16 TGTGCCAGCAGTTACCTTGGGACAGGGGAGACAGATACGCAGTATTTT CASSYLGTGETDTQYF
TRBJ2-3 - TRBD1 TRBV6-6 13 TGTGCCAGCAGTCGGACAGGGAGAGATACGCAGTATTTT CASSRTGRDTQYF
TRBJ2-2 few - TRBV2 13 TGTGCCAGCGGGGCAGGGGTGAACGGGGAGCTGTTTTTT CASGAGVNGELFF
TRBJ2-5 few TRBD1 TRBV19 13 TGTGCCAGTAGCGGGACAGGGCTCGAGACCCAGTACTTC CASSGTGLETQYF
TRBJ2-3 - TRBD2 TRBV9 14 TGTGCCAGCAGCGGTAGCGGGGGGTTAGATACGCAGTATTTT CASSGSGGLDTQYF
TRBJ1-1 - - TRBV27 16 TGTGCCAGCTGCCCAGGGTTAGAAAGCGCGAACACTGAAGCTTTCTTT CASCPGLESANTEAFF
TRBJ1-3 - - TRBV6-6 14 TGTGCCAGCAGTCAGGGGCAGGAGTCAAGCACCATATATTTT CASSQGQESSTIYF
TRBJ1-4 - - TRBV5-5 15 TGTGCCAGCAGCTTGGAGGGGAGGGGAAATGAAAAACTGTTTTTT CASSLEGRGNEKLFF
TRBJ2-5 - - TRBV25-1 12 TGTGCCAGCAGTGGGCCCGGGGAGACCCAGTACTTC CASSGPGETQYF
TRBJ2-7 - - TRBV5-1 14 TGCGCCAGCAGCTTACAGGCCAGCTCCTACGAGCAGTACTTC CASSLQASSYEQYF
TRBJ2-3 - - TRBV7-2 13 TGTGCCAGCAGCTTTCAGGAACCAGATACGCAGTATTTT CASSFQEPDTQYF
TRBJ2-3 - - TRBV29-1 12 TGCAGCGTTGGAGAGGGGAGGGATACGCAGTATTTT CSVGEGRDTQYF
TRBJ2-7 few - TRBV25-1 15 TGTGCCAGCAGTGAGTCCATGGAGGGCACGAACGAGCAGTACTTC CASSESMEGTNEQYF
TRBJ2-7 - TRBD1 TRBV10-3 16 TGTGCCATCAGGGAGCCCGGGACAGGGGACCCCTACGAGCAGTACTTC CAIREPGTGDPYEQYF
TRBJ1-1 - TRBD1 TRBV28 14 TGTGCCCTGGACAGGAGCCCATTGAACACTGAAGCTTTCTTT CALDRSPLNTEAFF
TRBJ2-1 - TRBD2 TRBV4-2 16 TGTGCCAGCAGCCAAGGTAAAGGACTAGGTTCGGATGAGCAGTTCTTC CASSQGKGLGSDEQFF
TRBJ1-1 once - TRBV18 15 TGTGCCAGCTCACAGGGTCTGGGAGAGAACACTGAAGCTTTCTTT CASSQGLGENTEAFF
TRBJ2-1 few TRBD2 TRBV5-4 11 TGTGCCAGCAGTCGGAGCGGGGAACCCTTCTTC CASSRSGEPFF
TRBJ2-1 - - TRBV6-5 14 TGTGCCAGCAGTTACGGCAGGGACAACAATGAGCAGTTCTTC CASSYGRDNNEQFF
TRBJ1-1 - - TRBV27 13 TGTGCCAGCAGTTTGGAGGAGGACACTGAAGCTTTCTTT CASSLEEDTEAFF
TRBJ2-3 - - TRBV6-5 15 TGTGCCAGCAGTCCCCCAGGGGATAACACAGATACGCAGTATTTT CASSPPGDNTDTQYF
TRBJ1-6 - TRBD1 TRBV6-1 14 TGTGCCACGTACGGGACAGGGGGTAACTCACCCCTCCACTTT CATYGTGGNSPLHF
TRBJ2-1 - TRBD2 TRBV5-4 20 TGTGCCAGCAGTGCCCAGACAGGGTGGGCGACTAGCGGGAAGAACAATGAGCAGTTCTTC CASSAQTGWATSGKNNEQFF
TRBJ1-2 - TRBD1 TRBV27 14 TGTGCCAGCTCGGAGGGACAGGGGTTTGGAGGCTACACCTTC CASSEGQGFGGYTF
TRBJ2-7 - TRBD2 TRBV19 20 TGTGCCAGTAGTATAGAGGGGGGACTAGCGGGAGGAACGTCTCTGGACGAGCAGTACTTC CASSIEGGLAGGTSLDEQYF
TRBJ1-2 - - TRBV27 18 TGTGCCAGCAGTCCTCCAAAAGGCAGCCGACAATGGCCCTATGGCTACACCTTC CASSPPKGSRQWPYGYTF
TRBJ2-3 once - TRBV30 11 TGTGCCTGGACTCCTACGGATACGCAGTATTTT CAWTPTDTQYF
TRBJ1-1 few - TRBV5-8 13 TGTGCCAGCAGCTTGTACACATCCACTGAAGCTTTCTTT CASSLYTSTEAFF
TRBJ2-3 - - TRBV5-1 12 TGCGCCAGCGGGCAGGGCACAGATACGCAGTATTTT CASGQGTDTQYF
TRBJ1-1 few TRBD1 TRBV19 14 TGTGCCAGTAGTATAGGGACAGGGAGTACTGAAGCTTTCTTT CASSIGTGSTEAFF
TRBJ2-7 - - TRBV6-1 18 TGTGCCAGCAGTGAAGTCTGGTCGGGAGAGAAAATTGTGTACGAGCAGTACTTC CASSEVWSGEKIVYEQYF
TRBJ1-2 - TRBD1 TRBV5-4 14 TGTGCCAGCAGCTTGGAACAGGGGGCGAGAGGCTACACCTTC CASSLEQGARGYTF
TRBJ2-7 once TRBD1 TRBV27 15 TGTGCCAGCAGTTCGGACAGGATGGGAGCCTACGAGCAGTACTTC CASSSDRMGAYEQYF
TRBJ1-1 few TRBD1 TRBV5-1 14 TGCGCCAGCAGCTTACAGGGGGCGGACACTGAAGCTTTCTTT CASSLQGADTEAFF
TRBJ2-3 - TRBD2 TRBV19 16 TGTGCCAGTAAAGTCCTACTAGCGGGAGGGCCGGATACGCAGTATTTT CASKVLLAGGPDTQYF
TRBJ1-4 - - TRBV18 15 TGTGCCAGCTCACCATCGGCGGGGGGCAATGAAAAACTGTTTTTT CASSPSAGGNEKLFF